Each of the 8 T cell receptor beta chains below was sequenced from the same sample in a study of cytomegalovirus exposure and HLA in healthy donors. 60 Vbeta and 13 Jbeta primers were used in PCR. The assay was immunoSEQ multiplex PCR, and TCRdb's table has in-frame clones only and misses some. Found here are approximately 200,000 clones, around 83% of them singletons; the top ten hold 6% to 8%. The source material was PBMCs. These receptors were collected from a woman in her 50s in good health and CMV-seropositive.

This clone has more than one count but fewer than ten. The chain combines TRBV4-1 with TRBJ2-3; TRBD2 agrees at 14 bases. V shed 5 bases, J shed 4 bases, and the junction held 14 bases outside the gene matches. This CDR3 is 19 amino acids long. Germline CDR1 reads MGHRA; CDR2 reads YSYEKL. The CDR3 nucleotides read TGCGCCAGCAGCGACCTCCCCGGGACTAGCGGGAGTCGTTCAGATACGCAGTATTTT. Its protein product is CASSDLPGTSGSRSDTQYF.

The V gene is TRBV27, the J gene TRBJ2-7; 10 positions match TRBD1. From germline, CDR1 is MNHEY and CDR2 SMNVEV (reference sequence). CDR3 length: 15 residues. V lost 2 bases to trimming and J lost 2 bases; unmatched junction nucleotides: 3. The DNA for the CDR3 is TGTGCCAGCAGTTTAGAGGGGACAGGGGCCTACGAGCAGTACTTC. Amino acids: CASSLEGTGAYEQYF.

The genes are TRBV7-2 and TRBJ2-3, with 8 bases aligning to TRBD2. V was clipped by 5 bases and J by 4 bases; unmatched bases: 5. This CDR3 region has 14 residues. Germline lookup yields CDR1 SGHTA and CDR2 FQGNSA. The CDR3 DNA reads TGTGCCAGCAGCCCCGGACTAGCCCCAGATACGCAGTATTTT. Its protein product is CASSPGLAPDTQYF.

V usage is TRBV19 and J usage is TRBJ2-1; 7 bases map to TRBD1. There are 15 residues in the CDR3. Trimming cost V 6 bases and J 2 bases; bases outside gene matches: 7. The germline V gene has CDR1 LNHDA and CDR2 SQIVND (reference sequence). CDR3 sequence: CASSDRVAPYNEQFF. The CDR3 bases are TGTGCCAGTAGCGACAGGGTTGCTCCCTACAATGAGCAGTTCTTC. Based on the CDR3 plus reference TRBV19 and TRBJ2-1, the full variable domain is DGGITQSPKYLFRKEGQNVTLSCEQNLNHDAMYWYRQDPGQGLRLIYYSQIVNDFQKGDIAEGYSVSREKKESFPLTVTSAQKNPTAFYLCASSDRVAPYNEQFFGPGTRLTVL.

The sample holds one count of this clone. In DNA form, the CDR3 reads TGTGCCAGCAGCCTACGGACAGGGGGTAATGAAAAACTGTTTTTT. This sequence encodes CASSLRTGGNEKLFF. This rearrangement joins TRBV7-8 to TRBJ1-4; 10 bases map to TRBD1. The CDR3 extends over 15 amino acids. The V and J ends lost 5 bases and 4 bases, in that order; junction bases with no gene match: 4. Looked up from germline, CDR1 is SGHVS and CDR2 is FQNEAQ.

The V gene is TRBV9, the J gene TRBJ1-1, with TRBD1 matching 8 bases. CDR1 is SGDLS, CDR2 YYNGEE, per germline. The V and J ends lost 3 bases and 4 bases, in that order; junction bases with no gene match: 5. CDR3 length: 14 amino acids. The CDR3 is CASSARTGSTEAFF. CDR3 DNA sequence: TGTGCCAGCAGCGCTCGGACAGGGAGCACTGAAGCTTTCTTT. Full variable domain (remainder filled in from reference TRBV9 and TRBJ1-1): DSGVTQTPKHLITATGQRVTLRCSPRSGDLSVYWYQQSLDQGLQFLIQYYNGEERAKGNILERFSAQQFPDLHSELNLSSLELGDSALYFCASSARTGSTEAFFGQGTRLTVV.

CDR3 nucleotide sequence: TGTGCCAGCAGCTGGGGACAGAACTACGAGCAGTACTTC. It specifies CASSWGQNYEQYF. The J gene is TRBJ2-7, the V gene TRBV5-8, with TRBD1 matching 7 bases. The CDR3 runs to 13 residues. CDR1 and CDR2 (germline): SGHTS, YDEGEE. V trimming: 3 bases; J trimming: 3 bases; junction bases outside the gene matches: 3.

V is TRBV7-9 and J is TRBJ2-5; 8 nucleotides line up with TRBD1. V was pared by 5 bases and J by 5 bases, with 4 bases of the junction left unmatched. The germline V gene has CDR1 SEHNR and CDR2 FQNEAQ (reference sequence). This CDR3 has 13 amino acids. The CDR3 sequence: CASSEDRAETQYF. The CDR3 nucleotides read TGTGCCAGCAGCGAGGACAGGGCGGAGACCCAGTACTTC.